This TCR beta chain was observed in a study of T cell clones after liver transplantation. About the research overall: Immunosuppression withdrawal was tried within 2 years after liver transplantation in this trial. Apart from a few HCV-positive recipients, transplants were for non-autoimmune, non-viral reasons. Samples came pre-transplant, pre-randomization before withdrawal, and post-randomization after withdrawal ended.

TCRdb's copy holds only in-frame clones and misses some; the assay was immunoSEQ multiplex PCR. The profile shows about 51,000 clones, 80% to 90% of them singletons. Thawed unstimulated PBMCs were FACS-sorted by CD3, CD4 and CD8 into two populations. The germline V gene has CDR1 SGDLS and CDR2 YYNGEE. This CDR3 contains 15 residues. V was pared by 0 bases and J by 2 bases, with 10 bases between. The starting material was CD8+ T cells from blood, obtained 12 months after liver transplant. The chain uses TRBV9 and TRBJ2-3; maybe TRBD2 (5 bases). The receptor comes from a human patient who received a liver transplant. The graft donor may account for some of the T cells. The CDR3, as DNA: TGTGCCAGCAGCGTAGCTAGCTGGGACACAGATACGCAGTATTTT. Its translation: CASSVASWDTDTQYF. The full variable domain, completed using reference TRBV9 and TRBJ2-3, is DSGVTQTPKHLITATGQRVTLRCSPRSGDLSVYWYQQSLDQGLQFLIQYYNGEERAKGNILERFSAQQFPDLHSELNLSSLELGDSALYFCASSVASWDTDTQYFGPGTRLTVL.